The 29 T cell receptor beta chains below all came from one sample that was sequenced in a study of vaccination and CD4 T cells after COVID-19. These receptors lack a known antigen. The Oncomine TCR Beta short-read assay generated sequence data from the DNA of cultured CD4+ T cells. TCRdb re-called the PCR reads through MiXCR, storing one row per CDR3 protein. The sample has some 11,000 distinct CDR3 sequences, about 31% seen once; the top ten hold 15% to 17%. Treatment noted: roughly ten-day PBMC culture with coronavirus spike peptide pools or control peptides (ViraFEST assay). This material consisted of CD4+ T cells from blood, cultured in vitro, taken after SARS-CoV-2 vaccination. All receptors derive from a human donor who had recovered from COVID-19.

This clonotype was picked up a small number of times. V gene TRBV4-3 combines with J gene TRBJ1-2; D uncertain. CDR3 size: 12 residues. V was trimmed by 5 bases and J by 8 bases, leaving 12 bases between them. The germline V gene encodes CDR1 LGHNA and CDR2 YSLEER. CDR3 sequence: CASSSTLGGYTF. The CDR3 nucleotides read TGCGCCAGCAGCTCAACCCTCGGGGGCTACACCTTC.

The rearrangement joins TRBV24-1 to TRBJ2-3; the match to TRBD1 covers 9 bases. J gave up 3 bases and V 3 bases, and 9 bases lay outside the gene matches. The CDR3 consists of 17 residues. Per germline, CDR1 KGHDR and CDR2 SFDVKD. CDR3 residues: CATSDLTGGRTTDTQYF. In DNA form, the CDR3 reads TGTGCCACCAGTGATCTGACAGGGGGTAGGACGACAGATACGCAGTATTTT.

The chain couples TRBV6-1 to TRBJ2-5, with D unresolved. V lost 6 bases, J lost 5 bases, and 22 bases lay in between. CDR3 size: 16 residues. Germline CDR1 and CDR2: MNHNS and SASEGT. The CDR3 reads CASRNDLPPFGETQYF. The CDR3 DNA is TGTGCCAGCAGGAACGACTTACCACCATTCGGGGAGACCCAGTACTTC.

The chain links TRBV12-3 or TRBV12-4 to TRBJ1-2, with TRBD1 matching 9 bases. The CDR3 runs 15 residues. J lost 6 bases, V lost 5 bases, and 10 bases had no gene match. This CDR3 reads CASSPGTGTLHGYTF. For the CDR3, the DNA is TGTGCCAGCAGTCCCGGGACAGGGACTTTACATGGCTACACCTTC.

This clonotype was detected a few times. The V gene is TRBV6-1, the J gene TRBJ1-5; D unresolved. CDR1 MNHNS and CDR2 SASEGT come from the germline V gene. This CDR3 region has 15 residues. Trimming removed 1 base from V and 2 bases from J, with 9 bases in between. CDR3 residues: CASSEGPRGNQPQHF. In nucleotides, the CDR3 is TGTGCCAGCAGTGAAGGTCCGAGGGGCAATCAGCCCCAGCATTTT.

This clonotype was detected once. The J gene is TRBJ1-2, the V gene TRBV28, with 10 bases that match TRBD1. Trimming took 5 bases from V and 7 from J; bases not matched to a gene: 13. The CDR3 totals 16 residues. Germline V lookup: CDR1 MDHEN, CDR2 SYDVKM. CDR3 residues: CASSPQPGQGSSGYTF. The CDR3, as DNA: TGTGCCAGCAGTCCTCAACCGGGACAGGGGTCGAGTGGCTACACCTTC.

The chain is built from TRBV18 and TRBJ1-6; D is unclear. The ends were cut back, 2 bases at V and 5 bases at J, with 10 bases in the middle. The CDR3 consists of 15 residues. CDR1 is KGHSH, CDR2 LQKENI, per germline. In DNA form, the CDR3 reads TGTGCCAGCTCACCAAATTTGGCAGATAATTCACCCCTCCACTTT. It encodes CASSPNLADNSPLHF.

This clonotype was found a few times. The V gene is TRBV11-3, the J gene TRBJ2-1; D not certain. This CDR3 comprises 15 residues. CDR1 and CDR2 from the germline V gene are SGHNT and YENEEA. V lost 5 bases and J 2 bases, leaving 13 bases between the germline ends. The CDR3 region is CASSRILSAYNEQFF. For the CDR3, the DNA is TGTGCCAGCAGCCGTATTTTATCGGCCTACAATGAGCAGTTCTTC.

The chain couples TRBV7-9 to TRBJ2-3, with 11 bases lining up with TRBD2. The CDR3 has 15 amino acids. V was pared by 5 bases and J by 2 bases, with 3 bases of the junction left unmatched. Germline loops: CDR1 SEHNR, CDR2 FQNEAQ (reference sequence). As DNA, the CDR3 is TGTGCCAGCAGCATGGGACTAGCGGACACAGATACGCAGTATTTT. It specifies CASSMGLADTDTQYF.

This clonotype was seen a handful of times. The rearrangement links TRBV28 to TRBJ1-6; a weak D match, TRBD1 (5 bases). Germline loops: CDR1 MDHEN, CDR2 SYDVKM. This CDR3 spans 16 amino acids. V lost 2 bases and J 8 bases, leaving 16 bases between the germline ends. Here the CDR3 DNA reads TGTGCCAGCAGTTTACGGGCAGGGCAATCTTATTCACCCCTCCACTTT. Amino acids: CASSLRAGQSYSPLHF.

This chain links TRBV2 with TRBJ2-1; 7 bases match TRBD1. With V trimmed by 2 bases and J by 2 bases, 6 bases remained unmatched. The CDR3 totals 16 residues. From germline, CDR1 is SNHLY and CDR2 FYNNEI. The CDR3: CASSEFGQGAYNEQFF. Written as DNA, the CDR3 is TGTGCCAGCAGTGAATTTGGGCAGGGGGCCTACAATGAGCAGTTCTTC.

This chain links TRBV28 with TRBJ1-1, with D possibly TRBD1 on 5 matching bases. The CDR3 spans 11 residues. V was trimmed by 3 bases and J by 11 bases, leaving 10 bases between them. The germline gives CDR1 MDHEN, CDR2 SYDVKM. As DNA, the CDR3 is TGTGCCAGCAGTTTTAGGGGTAAGGCTTTCTTT. Protein product: CASSFRGKAFF.

The rearrangement links TRBV12-3 or TRBV12-4 to TRBJ2-5; D gene ambiguous. The CDR3 has 14 amino acids. V was clipped by 3 bases and J by 7 bases, with 15 bases between them. The CDR3 coding sequence is TGTGCCAGCAGTTTTTCTGCCGGGTCAGGGACCCAGTACTTC. Translation: CASSFSAGSGTQYF.

In this sample, this clonotype turned up a few times. The chain combines TRBV7-9 with TRBJ1-6; 7 bases map to TRBD1. In germline, CDR1 is SEHNR, CDR2 FQNEAQ (reference sequence). The CDR3 is 15 residues long. Losses at the gene ends were 4 bases for V and 8 bases for J; bases not matched to a gene: 8. The CDR3 DNA follows: TGTGCCAGCAGCTCCCGGGGGCAGGGGGATTCACCCCTCCACTTT. Its protein product is CASSSRGQGDSPLHF.

The chain uses TRBV28 and TRBJ1-1, with 7 bases identical to TRBD1. The J segment lost 2 bases and the V segment lost 10 bases, leaving 7 bases of the junction unmatched. Germline-derived CDR1 and CDR2 are MDHEN and SYDVKM. CDR3 length: 13 amino acids. The DNA of the CDR3 is TGTGCCATCCGGGGACAGACCAACACTGAAGCTTTCTTT. This translates into CAIRGQTNTEAFF.

The V gene is TRBV20-1, the J gene TRBJ2-7; TRBD2 matches 16 bases. Germline V gene data show CDR1 as DFQATT and CDR2 as SNEGSKA (reference sequence). The trim removed 4 bases at V and 4 bases at J, leaving 7 bases unmatched. The CDR3 runs 16 residues. This chain's CDR3 is CSATGTSGRAGYEQYF. The CDR3 bases are TGCAGTGCTACCGGGACTAGCGGGAGGGCGGGTTACGAGCAGTACTTC.

The chain combines TRBV6-1 with TRBJ2-6; 11 bases agree with TRBD1. In germline, CDR1 is MNHNS, CDR2 SASEGT. The length of the CDR3 is 19 residues. V gave up 6 bases and J gave up 0 bases; unmatched junction bases: 10. The CDR3 DNA sequence: TGTGCCAGCAGCGTGGGGATGGGGACAGGGGGCTCTGGGGCCAACGTCCTGACTTTC. The encoded protein is CASSVGMGTGGSGANVLTF.

The chain carries TRBV28 and TRBJ2-7, with D unresolved. Germline CDR1 reads MDHEN; CDR2 reads SYDVKM. V lost 2 bases and J 0 bases, leaving 8 bases between the germline ends. This CDR3 has 14 amino acids. The CDR3 protein is CASSLAVTSYEQYF. The CDR3 coding sequence is TGTGCCAGCAGTTTAGCGGTAACCTCCTACGAGCAGTACTTC.

The gene calls are TRBV18 and TRBJ2-5; D uncertain. Trimming left V 2 bases short and J 2 bases short, with 12 bases between. Germline assignment: CDR1 KGHSH and CDR2 LQKENI. The CDR3 contains 15 residues. The CDR3 is CASSPLPSQQETQYF. For the CDR3, the DNA is TGTGCCAGCTCACCATTGCCATCCCAACAAGAGACCCAGTACTTC. Full variable domain (outside the CDR3, taken from reference TRBV18 and TRBJ2-5): NAGVMQNPRHLVRRRGQEARLRCSPMKGHSHVYWYRQLPEEGLKFMVYLQKENIIDESGMPKERFSAEFPKEGPSILRIQQVVRGDSAAYFCASSPLPSQQETQYFGPGTRLLVL.

Only one count was recorded for this clonotype. The rearrangement links TRBV7-3 to TRBJ2-2; D unresolved. CDR3 length equals 14 residues. Deletions cut 9 bases from V and 1 base from J, with 12 bases between. CDR1 SGHTA and CDR2 FQGTGA come from the germline V gene. DNA of the CDR3: TGTGCCAGTCAACCCTTTAGGAACACCGGGGAGCTGTTTTTT. This codes for CASQPFRNTGELFF.

This clonotype is medium-sized (0.01 to 0.1%). The chain carries TRBV28 and TRBJ2-7, with D possibly TRBD1 on 7 matching bases. Per germline, CDR1 MDHEN and CDR2 SYDVKM. V lost 2 bases to trimming and J lost 2 bases, with 19 bases between them. This CDR3 comprises 17 residues. In nucleotides, the CDR3 is TGTGCCAGCAGTTTACCAGGGGGGATGTTATGGACCTACGAGCAGTACTTC. Encoded protein: CASSLPGGMLWTYEQYF.

This clonotype is classed as medium-sized. The rearrangement joins TRBV7-2 to TRBJ1-5; D remains unclear. The length of the CDR3 is 12 residues. Germline lookup yields CDR1 SGHTA and CDR2 FQGNSA. Trimming left V 5 bases short and J 6 bases short, with 8 bases between. The CDR3 DNA is TGTGCCAGCAGCGCACGGGGTCAGCCCCAGCATTTT. It encodes CASSARGQPQHF.

Sample share makes this clonotype medium-sized. The V call is TRBV7-2, the J call TRBJ2-7; TRBD1 matches 9 bases. With 5 bases clipped from V and 9 bases from J, the junction kept 8 bases outside the gene matches. Germline V gene data show CDR1 as SGHTA and CDR2 as FQGNSA. The CDR3 has 13 amino acids. The CDR3 loop reads CASSPYRGRGQYF. CDR3 nucleotide sequence: TGTGCCAGCAGCCCCTACAGGGGGCGAGGGCAGTACTTC.

The V call is TRBV20-1, the J call TRBJ2-7; TRBD1 matches at 9 bases. V shed 4 bases and J 5 bases; nucleotides not matched to a gene: 3. Germline-derived CDR1 and CDR2 are DFQATT and SNEGSKA (reference sequence). The CDR3 has 12 residues. CDR3 protein: CSATDRGDEQYF. The DNA of the CDR3 is TGCAGTGCTACGGACAGGGGCGACGAGCAGTACTTC.

This clonotype has only a few counts. V usage is TRBV21-1 and J usage is TRBJ2-5; TRBD2, the table's D call, was not compared with the DNA. TRBV21-1 is a listed pseudogene. The CDR3 spans 15 residues. This CDR3 is CASSARTSVQETQYF. CDR3 nucleotide sequence: TGTGCCAGCAGCGCCAGGACGAGCGTACAAGAGACCCAGTACTTC.

This clonotype has only a few counts. The rearrangement uses TRBV6-1 and TRBJ2-5; 12 bases match TRBD2. From germline, CDR1 is MNHNS and CDR2 SASEGT. The CDR3 contains 17 residues. J lost 2 bases, V lost 4 bases, and 8 bases had no gene match. As DNA, the CDR3 is TGTGCCAGCAGTGCTCATTCCGGGACTAGCGGGCAAGAGACCCAGTACTTC. It codes for CASSAHSGTSGQETQYF.

This clonotype ranks as medium-sized. One end of the junction varies from germline; a read error may be responsible. The chain uses TRBV6-1 and TRBJ1-1, with TRBD1 matching 9 bases. Germline CDR1 reads MNHNS; CDR2 reads SASEGT. This CDR3 spans 15 amino acids. The DNA of the CDR3 is TGTGCCAGCAGTGCCACCGGGACAGGGAACGCTGAAGCTTTCTTT. Translated, it gives CASSATGTGNAEAFF.

This clonotype turned up a few times. This chain links TRBV18 with TRBJ1-6; TRBD1 agrees at 8 bases. Germline CDR1 is KGHSH and CDR2 is LQKENI. Germline trimming cut 0 bases from V and 7 bases from J; bases unmatched to any gene: 2. There are 15 residues in the CDR3. The CDR3 bases are TGTGCCAGCTCACCACCGGGACAGGTCAATTCACCCCTCCACTTT. It translates to CASSPPGQVNSPLHF. Variable domain in full (rest from reference TRBV18 and TRBJ1-6): NAGVMQNPRHLVRRRGQEARLRCSPMKGHSHVYWYRQLPEEGLKFMVYLQKENIIDESGMPKERFSAEFPKEGPSILRIQQVVRGDSAAYFCASSPPGQVNSPLHFGNGTRLTVT.

This chain links TRBV7-2 with TRBJ2-5; 8 positions agree with TRBD1. This CDR3 is built from 13 residues. The V gene's germline CDR1 is SGHTA and CDR2 FQGNSA. With 4 bases clipped from V and 5 bases from J, the junction kept 3 bases outside the gene matches. CDR3 sequence (DNA): TGTGCCAGCAGCTCGGACAGGGCGGAGACCCAGTACTTC. It yields the protein CASSSDRAETQYF.